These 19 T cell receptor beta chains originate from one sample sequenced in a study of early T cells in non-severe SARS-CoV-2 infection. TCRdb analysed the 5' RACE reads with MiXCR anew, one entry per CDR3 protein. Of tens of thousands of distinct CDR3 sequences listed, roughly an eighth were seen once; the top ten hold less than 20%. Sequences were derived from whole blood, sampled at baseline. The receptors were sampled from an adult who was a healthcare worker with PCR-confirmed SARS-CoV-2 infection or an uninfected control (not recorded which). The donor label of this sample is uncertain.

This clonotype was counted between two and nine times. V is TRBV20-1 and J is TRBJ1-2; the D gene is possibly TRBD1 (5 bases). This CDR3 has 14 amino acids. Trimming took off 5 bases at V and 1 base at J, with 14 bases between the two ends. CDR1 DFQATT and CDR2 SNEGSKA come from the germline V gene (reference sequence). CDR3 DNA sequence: TGCAGTGCTCCCCCACAAGACAGTAACTATGGCTACACCTTC. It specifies CSAPPQDSNYGYTF.

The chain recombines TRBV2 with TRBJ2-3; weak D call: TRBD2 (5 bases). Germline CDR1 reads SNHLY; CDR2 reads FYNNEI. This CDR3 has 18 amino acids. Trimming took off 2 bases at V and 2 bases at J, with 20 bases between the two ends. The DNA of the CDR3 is TGTGCCAGCAGTGAATCACCCCCGGGGATGAGGAACACAGATACGCAGTATTTT. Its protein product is CASSESPPGMRNTDTQYF.

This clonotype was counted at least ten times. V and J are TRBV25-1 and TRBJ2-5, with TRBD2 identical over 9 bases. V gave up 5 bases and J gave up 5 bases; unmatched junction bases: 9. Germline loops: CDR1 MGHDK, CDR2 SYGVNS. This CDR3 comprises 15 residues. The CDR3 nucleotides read TGTGCCAGCAGTCTCAGTCTAGCGGGGTTGGAGACCCAGTACTTC. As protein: CASSLSLAGLETQYF. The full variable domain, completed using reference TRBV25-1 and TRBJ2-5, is EADIYQTPRYLVIGTGKKITLECSQTMGHDKMYWYQQDPGMELHLIHYSYGVNSTEKGDLSSESTVSRIRTEHFPLTLESARPSHTSQYLCASSLSLAGLETQYFGPGTRLLVL.

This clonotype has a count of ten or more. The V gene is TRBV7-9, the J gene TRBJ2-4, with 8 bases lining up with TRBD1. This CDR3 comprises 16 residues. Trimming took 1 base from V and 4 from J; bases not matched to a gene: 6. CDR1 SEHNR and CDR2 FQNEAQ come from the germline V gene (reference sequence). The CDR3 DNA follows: TGTGCCAGCAGCTTAGGTCCTCAGGGGGCGAAAAACATTCAGTACTTC. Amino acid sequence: CASSLGPQGAKNIQYF.

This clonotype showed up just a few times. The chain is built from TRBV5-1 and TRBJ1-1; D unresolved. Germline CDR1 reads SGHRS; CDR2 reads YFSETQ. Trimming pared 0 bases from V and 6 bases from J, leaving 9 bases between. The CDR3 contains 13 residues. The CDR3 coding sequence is TGCGCCAGCAGCTTGGCCTCGACTGCTGAAGCTTTCTTT. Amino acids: CASSLASTAEAFF.

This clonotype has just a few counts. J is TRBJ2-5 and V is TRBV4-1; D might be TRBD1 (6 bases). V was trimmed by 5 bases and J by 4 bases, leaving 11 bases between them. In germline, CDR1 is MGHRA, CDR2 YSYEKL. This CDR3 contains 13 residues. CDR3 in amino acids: CASSKTGPETQYF. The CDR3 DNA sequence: TGCGCCAGCAGCAAAACAGGGCCAGAGACCCAGTACTTC.

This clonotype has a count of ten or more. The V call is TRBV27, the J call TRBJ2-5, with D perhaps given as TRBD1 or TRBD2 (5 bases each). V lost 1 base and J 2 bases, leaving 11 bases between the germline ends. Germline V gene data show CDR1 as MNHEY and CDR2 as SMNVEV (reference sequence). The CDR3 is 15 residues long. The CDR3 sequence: CASSLFGGGQETQYF. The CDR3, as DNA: TGTGCCAGCAGTTTATTTGGTGGGGGACAAGAGACCCAGTACTTC.

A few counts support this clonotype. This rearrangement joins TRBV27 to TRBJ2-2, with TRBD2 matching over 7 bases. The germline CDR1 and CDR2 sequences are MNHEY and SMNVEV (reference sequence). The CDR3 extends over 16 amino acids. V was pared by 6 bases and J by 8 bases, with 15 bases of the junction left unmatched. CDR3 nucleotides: TGTGCCAGCAGCCCGGGGCTAGCGGAAATCCCAGGGGAGCTGTTTTTT. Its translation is CASSPGLAEIPGELFF.

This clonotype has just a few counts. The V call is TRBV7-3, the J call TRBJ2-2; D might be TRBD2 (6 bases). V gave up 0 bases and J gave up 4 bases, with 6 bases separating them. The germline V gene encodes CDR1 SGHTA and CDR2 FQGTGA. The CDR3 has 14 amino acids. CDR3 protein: CASSLTTSTGELFF. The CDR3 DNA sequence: TGTGCCAGCAGCTTAACGACTAGCACCGGGGAGCTGTTTTTT.

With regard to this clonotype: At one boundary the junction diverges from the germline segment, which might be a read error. The CDR3 coding sequence is TGCAGTGCTAGGAAAATTGTCGGGACTAGCAAAGATACGCAGTATTTT. Its protein is CSARKIVGTSKDTQYF. V and J are TRBV20-1 and TRBJ2-3, with 9 bases lining up with TRBD2. This CDR3 is built from 16 residues. The germline V gene encodes CDR1 DFQATT and CDR2 SNEGSKA (reference sequence).

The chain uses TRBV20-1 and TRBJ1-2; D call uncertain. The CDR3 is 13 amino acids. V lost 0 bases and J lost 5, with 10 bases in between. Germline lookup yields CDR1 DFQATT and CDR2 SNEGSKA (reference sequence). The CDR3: CSAREGWEYGYTF. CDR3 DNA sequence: TGCAGTGCTAGAGAAGGGTGGGAGTATGGCTACACCTTC.

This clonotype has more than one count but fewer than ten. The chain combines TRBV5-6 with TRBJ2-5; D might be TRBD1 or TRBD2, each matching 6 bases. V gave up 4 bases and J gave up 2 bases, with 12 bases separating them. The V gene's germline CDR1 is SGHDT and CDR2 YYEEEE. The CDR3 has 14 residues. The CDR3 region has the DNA TGTGCCAGCAGCCGGGGGCAGGGACAAGAGACCCAGTACTTC. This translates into CASSRGQGQETQYF. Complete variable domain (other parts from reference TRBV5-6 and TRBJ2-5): DAGVTQSPTHLIKTRGQQVTLRCSPKSGHDTVSWYQQALGQGPQFIFQYYEEEERQRGNFPDRFSGHQFPNYSSELNVNALLLGDSALYLCASSRGQGQETQYFGPGTRLLVL.

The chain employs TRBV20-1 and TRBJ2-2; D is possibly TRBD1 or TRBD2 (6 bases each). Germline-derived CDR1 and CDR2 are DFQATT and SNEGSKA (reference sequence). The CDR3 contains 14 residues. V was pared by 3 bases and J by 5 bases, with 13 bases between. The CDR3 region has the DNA TGCAGTGCTAGTAAAGGGGGGCAAACCGGGGAGCTGTTTTTT. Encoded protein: CSASKGGQTGELFF.

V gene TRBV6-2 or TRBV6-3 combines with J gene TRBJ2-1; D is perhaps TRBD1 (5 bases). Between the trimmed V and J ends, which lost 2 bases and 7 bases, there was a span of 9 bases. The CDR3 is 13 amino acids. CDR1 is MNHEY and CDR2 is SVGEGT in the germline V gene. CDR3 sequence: CASSYRGKNEQFF. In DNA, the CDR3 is TGTGCCAGCAGTTACAGGGGTAAAAATGAGCAGTTCTTC.

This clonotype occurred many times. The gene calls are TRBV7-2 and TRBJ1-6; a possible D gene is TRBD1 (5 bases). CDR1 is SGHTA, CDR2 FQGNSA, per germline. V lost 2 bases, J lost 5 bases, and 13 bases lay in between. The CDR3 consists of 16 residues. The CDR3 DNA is TGTGCCAGCAGCTTATCAGGGCCCAGAAATAATTCACCCCTCCACTTT. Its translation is CASSLSGPRNNSPLHF.

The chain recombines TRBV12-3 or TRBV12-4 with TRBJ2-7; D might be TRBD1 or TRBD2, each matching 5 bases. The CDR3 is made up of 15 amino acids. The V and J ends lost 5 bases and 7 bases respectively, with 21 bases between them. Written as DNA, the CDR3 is TGTGCCAGCAGTGTCCGGGACGCAGGCCAAGGAGAGCAGTACTTC. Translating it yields CASSVRDAGQGEQYF.

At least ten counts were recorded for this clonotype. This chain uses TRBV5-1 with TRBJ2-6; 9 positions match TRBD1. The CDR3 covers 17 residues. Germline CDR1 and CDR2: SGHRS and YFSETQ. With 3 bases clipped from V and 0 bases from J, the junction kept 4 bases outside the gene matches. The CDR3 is CASSSRDRASGANVLTF. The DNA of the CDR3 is TGCGCCAGCAGCTCCCGGGACAGGGCCTCTGGGGCCAACGTCCTGACTTTC.

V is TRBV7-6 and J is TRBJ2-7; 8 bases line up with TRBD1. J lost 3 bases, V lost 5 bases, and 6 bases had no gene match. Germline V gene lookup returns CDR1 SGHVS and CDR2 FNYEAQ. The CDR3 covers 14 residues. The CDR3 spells CASSEPGQDYEQYF. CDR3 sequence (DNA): TGTGCCAGCAGCGAACCGGGACAGGACTACGAGCAGTACTTC.

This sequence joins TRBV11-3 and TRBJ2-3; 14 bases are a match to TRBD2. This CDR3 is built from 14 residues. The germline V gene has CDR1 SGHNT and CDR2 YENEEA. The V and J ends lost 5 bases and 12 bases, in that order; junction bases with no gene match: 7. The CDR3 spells CASSQGTSGGSQYF. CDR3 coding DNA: TGTGCCAGCAGCCAGGGGACTAGCGGGGGCTCACAGTATTTT.